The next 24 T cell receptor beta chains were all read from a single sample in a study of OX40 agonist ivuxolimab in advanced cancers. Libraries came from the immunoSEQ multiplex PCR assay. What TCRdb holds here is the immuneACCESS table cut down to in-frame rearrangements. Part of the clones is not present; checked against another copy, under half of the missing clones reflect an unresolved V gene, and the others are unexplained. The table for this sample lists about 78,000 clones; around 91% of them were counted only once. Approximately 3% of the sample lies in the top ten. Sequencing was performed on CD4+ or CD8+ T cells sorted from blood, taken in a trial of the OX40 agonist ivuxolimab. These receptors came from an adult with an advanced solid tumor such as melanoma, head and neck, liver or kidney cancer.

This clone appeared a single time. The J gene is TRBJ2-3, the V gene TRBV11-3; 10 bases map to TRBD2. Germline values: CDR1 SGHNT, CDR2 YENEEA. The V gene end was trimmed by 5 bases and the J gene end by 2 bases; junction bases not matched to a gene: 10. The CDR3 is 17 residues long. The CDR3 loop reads CASSDVLAGGITDTQYF. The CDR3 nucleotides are TGTGCCAGCAGCGACGTTTTAGCGGGAGGTATCACAGATACGCAGTATTTT.

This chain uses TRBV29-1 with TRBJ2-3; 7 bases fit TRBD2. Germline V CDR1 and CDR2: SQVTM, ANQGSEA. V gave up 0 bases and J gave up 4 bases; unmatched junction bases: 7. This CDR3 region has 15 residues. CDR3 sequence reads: CSVEDRVSGPDTQYF. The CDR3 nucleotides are TGCAGCGTTGAAGATCGGGTTAGCGGGCCAGATACGCAGTATTTT.

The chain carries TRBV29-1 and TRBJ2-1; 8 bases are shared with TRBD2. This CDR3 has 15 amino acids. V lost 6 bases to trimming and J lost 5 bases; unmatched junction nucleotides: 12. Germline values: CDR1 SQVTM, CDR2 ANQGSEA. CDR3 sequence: CSVGHGTRYDNEQFF. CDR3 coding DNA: TGCAGCGTGGGACACGGGACTAGGTACGACAATGAGCAGTTCTTC.

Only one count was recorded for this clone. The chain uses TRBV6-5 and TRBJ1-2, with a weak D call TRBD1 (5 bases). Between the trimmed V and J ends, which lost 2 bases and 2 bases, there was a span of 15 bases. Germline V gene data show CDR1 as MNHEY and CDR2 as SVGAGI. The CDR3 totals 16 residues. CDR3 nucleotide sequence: TGTGCCAGCAGTTACCTCCCGCGAGGGGAAAACTATGGCTACACCTTC. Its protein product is CASSYLPRGENYGYTF.

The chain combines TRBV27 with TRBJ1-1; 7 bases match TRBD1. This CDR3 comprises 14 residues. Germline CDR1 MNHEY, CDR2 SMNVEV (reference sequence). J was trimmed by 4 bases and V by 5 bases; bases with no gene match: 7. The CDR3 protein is CASSAQWDSTEAFF. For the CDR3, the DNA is TGTGCCAGCAGTGCTCAGTGGGACAGCACTGAAGCTTTCTTT.

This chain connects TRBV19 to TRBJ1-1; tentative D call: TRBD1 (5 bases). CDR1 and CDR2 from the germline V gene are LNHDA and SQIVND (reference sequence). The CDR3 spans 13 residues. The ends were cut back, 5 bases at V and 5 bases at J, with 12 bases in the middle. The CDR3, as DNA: TGTGCCAGTAGTCCCCGGGACGGAACTGAAGCTTTCTTT. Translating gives CASSPRDGTEAFF. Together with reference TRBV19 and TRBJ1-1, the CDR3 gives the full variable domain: DGGITQSPKYLFRKEGQNVTLSCEQNLNHDAMYWYRQDPGQGLRLIYYSQIVNDFQKGDIAEGYSVSREKKESFPLTVTSAQKNPTAFYLCASSPRDGTEAFFGQGTRLTVV.

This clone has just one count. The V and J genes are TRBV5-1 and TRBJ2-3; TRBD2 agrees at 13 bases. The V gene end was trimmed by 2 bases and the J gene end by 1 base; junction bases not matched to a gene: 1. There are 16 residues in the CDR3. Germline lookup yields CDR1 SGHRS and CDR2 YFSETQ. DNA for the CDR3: TGCGCCAGCAGCTTAACTAGCGGGGGGGGCACAGATACGCAGTATTTT. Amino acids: CASSLTSGGGTDTQYF. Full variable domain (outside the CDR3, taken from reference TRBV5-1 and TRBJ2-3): KAGVTQTPRYLIKTRGQQVTLSCSPISGHRSVSWYQQTPGQGLQFLFEYFSETQRNKGNFPGRFSGRQFSNSRSEMNVSTLELGDSALYLCASSLTSGGGTDTQYFGPGTRLTVL.

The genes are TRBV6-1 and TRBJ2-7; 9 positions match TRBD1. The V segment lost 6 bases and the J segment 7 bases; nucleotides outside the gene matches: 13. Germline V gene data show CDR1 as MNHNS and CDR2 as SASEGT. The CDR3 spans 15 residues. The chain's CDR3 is CASRILGGQGGEQYF. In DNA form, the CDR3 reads TGTGCCAGCAGGATTTTGGGGGGACAGGGCGGAGAGCAGTACTTC.

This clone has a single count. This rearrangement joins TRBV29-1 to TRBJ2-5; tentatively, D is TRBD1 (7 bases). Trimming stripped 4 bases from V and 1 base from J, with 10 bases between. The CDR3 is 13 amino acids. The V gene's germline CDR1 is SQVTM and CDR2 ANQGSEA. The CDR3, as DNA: TGCAGCGTTGCGGAGGGGGCCCAAGAGACCCAGTACTTC. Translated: CSVAEGAQETQYF.

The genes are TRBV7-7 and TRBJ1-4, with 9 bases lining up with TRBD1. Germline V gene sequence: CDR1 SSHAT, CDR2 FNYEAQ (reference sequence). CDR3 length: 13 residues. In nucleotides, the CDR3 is TGTGCGGTCGCGGGACAGGGTGGTGAAAAACTGTTTTTT. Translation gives CAVAGQGGEKLFF.

CDR3 DNA: TGCGCCAGCAGGGGGGGCGCACCTTTGGGTTACACCTTC. Amino acid sequence: CASRGGAPLGYTF. The rearrangement uses TRBV5-1 and TRBJ1-2; tentatively, D is TRBD1 (6 bases). Per germline, CDR1 SGHRS and CDR2 YFSETQ. This CDR3 has 13 residues. Trimming stripped 5 bases from V and 11 bases from J, with 19 bases between.

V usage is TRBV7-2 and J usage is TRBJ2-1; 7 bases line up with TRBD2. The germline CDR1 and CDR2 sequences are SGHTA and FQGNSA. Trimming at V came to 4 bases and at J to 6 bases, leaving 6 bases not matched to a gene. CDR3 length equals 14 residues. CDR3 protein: CASSSQSGVNEQFF. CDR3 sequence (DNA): TGTGCCAGCAGCTCACAAAGCGGGGTCAATGAGCAGTTCTTC.

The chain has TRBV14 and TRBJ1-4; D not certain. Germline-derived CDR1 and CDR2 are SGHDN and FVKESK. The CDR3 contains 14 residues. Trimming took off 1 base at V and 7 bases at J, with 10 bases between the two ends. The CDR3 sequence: CASSQGGLGEKLFF. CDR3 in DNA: TGTGCCAGCAGCCAAGGGGGTTTAGGTGAAAAACTGTTTTTT.

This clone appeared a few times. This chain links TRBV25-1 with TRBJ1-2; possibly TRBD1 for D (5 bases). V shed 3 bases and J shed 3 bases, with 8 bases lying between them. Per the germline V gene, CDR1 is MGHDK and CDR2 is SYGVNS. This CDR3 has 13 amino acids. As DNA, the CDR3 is TGTGCCAGCAGTGACGCAGGGCACTATGGCTACACCTTC. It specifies CASSDAGHYGYTF.

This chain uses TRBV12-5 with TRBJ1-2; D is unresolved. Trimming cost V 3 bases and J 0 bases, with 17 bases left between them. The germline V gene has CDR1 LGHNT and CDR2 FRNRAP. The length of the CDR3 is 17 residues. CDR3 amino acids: CASGFWLLSYANYGYTF. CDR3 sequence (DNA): TGTGCTAGTGGTTTCTGGTTATTGAGCTATGCTAACTATGGCTACACCTTC.

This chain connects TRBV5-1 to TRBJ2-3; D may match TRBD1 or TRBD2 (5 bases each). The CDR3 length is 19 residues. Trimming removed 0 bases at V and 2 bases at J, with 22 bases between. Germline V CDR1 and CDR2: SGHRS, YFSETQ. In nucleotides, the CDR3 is TGCGCCAGCAGCTTGGTTGCGGTGAGGGGCAGTGGTACCACAGATACGCAGTATTTT. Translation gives CASSLVAVRGSGTTDTQYF.

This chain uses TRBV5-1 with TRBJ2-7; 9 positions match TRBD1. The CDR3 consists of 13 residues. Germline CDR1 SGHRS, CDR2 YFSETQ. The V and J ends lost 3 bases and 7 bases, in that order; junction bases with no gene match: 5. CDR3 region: CASSWGDREEQYF. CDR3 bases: TGCGCCAGCAGCTGGGGGGACAGGGAGGAGCAGTACTTC.

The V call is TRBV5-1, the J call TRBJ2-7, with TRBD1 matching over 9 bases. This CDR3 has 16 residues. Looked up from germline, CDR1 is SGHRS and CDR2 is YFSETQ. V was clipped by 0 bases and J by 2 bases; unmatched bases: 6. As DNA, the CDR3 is TGCGCCAGCAGCTTGGGGCCGGGACAGGGAACCTACGAGCAGTACTTC. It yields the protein CASSLGPGQGTYEQYF.

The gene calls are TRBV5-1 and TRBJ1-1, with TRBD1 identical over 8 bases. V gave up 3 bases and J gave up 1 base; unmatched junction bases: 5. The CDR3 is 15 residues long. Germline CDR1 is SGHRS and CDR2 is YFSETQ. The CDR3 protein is CASSSPGQGNTEAFF. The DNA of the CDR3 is TGCGCCAGCAGCTCGCCTGGACAGGGGAACACTGAAGCTTTCTTT.

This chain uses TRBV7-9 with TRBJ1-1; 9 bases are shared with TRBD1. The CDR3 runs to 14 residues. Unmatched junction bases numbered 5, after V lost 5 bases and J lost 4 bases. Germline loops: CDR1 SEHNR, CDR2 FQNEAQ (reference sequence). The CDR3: CASSPTGGGTEAFF. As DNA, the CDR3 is TGTGCCAGCAGCCCGACAGGGGGTGGCACTGAAGCTTTCTTT.

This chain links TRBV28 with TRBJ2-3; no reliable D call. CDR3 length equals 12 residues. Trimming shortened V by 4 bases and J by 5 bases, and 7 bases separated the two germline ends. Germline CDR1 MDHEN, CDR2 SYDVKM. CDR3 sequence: CASSSTVDTQYF. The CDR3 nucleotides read TGTGCCAGCAGTTCGACGGTAGATACGCAGTATTTT.

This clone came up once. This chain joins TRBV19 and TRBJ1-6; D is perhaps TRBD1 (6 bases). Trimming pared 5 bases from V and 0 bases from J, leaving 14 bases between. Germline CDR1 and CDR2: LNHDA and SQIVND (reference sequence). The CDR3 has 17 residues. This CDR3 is CASSRRQESSYNSPLHF. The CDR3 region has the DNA TGTGCCAGTAGTCGCCGACAGGAAAGCTCCTATAATTCACCCCTCCACTTT.

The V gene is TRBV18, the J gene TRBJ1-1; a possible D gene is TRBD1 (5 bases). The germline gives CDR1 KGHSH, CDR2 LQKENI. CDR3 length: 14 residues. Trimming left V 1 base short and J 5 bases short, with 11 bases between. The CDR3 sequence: CASSPRGSGTEAFF. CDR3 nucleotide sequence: TGTGCCAGCTCACCACGGGGCTCGGGGACTGAAGCTTTCTTT.

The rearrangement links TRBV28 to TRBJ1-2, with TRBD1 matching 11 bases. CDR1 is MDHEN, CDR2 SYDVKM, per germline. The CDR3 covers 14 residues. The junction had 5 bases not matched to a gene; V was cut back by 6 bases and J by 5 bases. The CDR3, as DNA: TGTGCCAGCAGACTCGGACAGGGGGCATATGGCTACACCTTC. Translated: CASRLGQGAYGYTF.